One sample yielded the 20 T cell receptor beta chains listed below, sequenced in a study of post-analysis software for immune sequencing data. Whole-study results and caveats: Compared with controls, patients had more of roughly 5 TRBV segments, including TRBV5-6, TRBV5-1 and TRBV20-1.

The TCR beta cDNA libraries carried unique molecular identifiers. One entry per CDR3 protein, called by TCRdb with MiXCR from the PCR reads. The sample records 740,000 or so distinct CDR3 sequences, roughly 58% being singletons. These receptors' antigens are unknown. Sequencing input: blood. The source is a girl aged 5-17 years with multiple sclerosis.

The CDR3 here is CAITNRDSSYEQYF. DNA of the CDR3: TGTGCCATCACGAACCGGGACAGCTCCTACGAGCAGTACTTC. The chain links TRBV15 to TRBJ2-7; TRBD1 matches 7 bases. The trim removed 10 bases at V and 0 bases at J, leaving 9 bases unmatched. This CDR3 is 14 amino acids long. Germline CDR1 reads LNHNV; CDR2 reads YYDKDF (reference sequence).

As regards this clonotype: An end of the junction does not agree with germline; a read error may underlie this. V usage is TRBV7-9 and J usage is TRBJ2-4, with 10 positions matching TRBD2. The CDR3 runs to 16 residues. Looked up from germline, CDR1 is SEHNR and CDR2 is FQNEAQ (reference sequence). In DNA, the CDR3 is TGTGCCAGCAGCCTAGCGGGGGCCCTAGCCAAAAACATTCAGTACTTC. Its translation is CASSLAGALAKNIQYF.

CDR3 loop: CASSLSRDRGTEAFF. The CDR3 DNA reads as TGTGCCAGCAGCTTAAGCCGGGACAGAGGGACTGAAGCTTTCTTT. This rearrangement joins TRBV7-2 to TRBJ1-1, with 7 positions matching TRBD1. The CDR3 loop spans 15 amino acids. V lost 2 bases to trimming and J lost 5 bases; unmatched junction nucleotides: 8. The germline CDR1 and CDR2 sequences are SGHTA and FQGNSA.

This clonotype was seen more than once but under ten times. The rearrangement uses TRBV29-1 and TRBJ1-2; perhaps TRBD1 as D (5 bases). The germline V and J ends were trimmed by 6 bases and 4 bases, with 15 bases remaining between them. The germline V gene has CDR1 SQVTM and CDR2 ANQGSEA. CDR3 size: 13 residues. The CDR3 protein is CSVEPGGIYGYTF. The CDR3 bases are TGCAGCGTCGAACCCGGGGGGATCTATGGCTACACCTTC.

The gene calls are TRBV20-1 and TRBJ1-2; D gene ambiguous. The germline gives CDR1 DFQATT, CDR2 SNEGSKA (reference sequence). The CDR3 is 12 residues long. Trimming removed 6 bases at V and 2 bases at J, with 10 bases between. This CDR3 is CSAPVLNYGYTF. DNA of the CDR3: TGCAGTGCCCCCGTCCTGAACTATGGCTACACCTTC.

V gene TRBV5-1 combines with J gene TRBJ2-1, with D perhaps TRBD2 (6 bases). This CDR3 is built from 16 residues. Germline lookup yields CDR1 SGHRS and CDR2 YFSETQ. V lost 1 base, J lost 0 bases, and 11 bases lay in between. The CDR3 nucleotides read TGCGCCAGCAGCTTGTTCGCGGGGAGCTCCTACAATGAGCAGTTCTTC. Translation: CASSLFAGSSYNEQFF.

The chain couples TRBV12-3 or TRBV12-4 to TRBJ1-1, with TRBD1 as a possible D gene (5 bases). The CDR3 covers 15 residues. V was cut by 2 bases and J by 3 bases, with 13 bases left in between. For the CDR3, the DNA is TGTGCCAGCAGTTTATGGGGGAGAGAGGACACTGAAGCTTTCTTT. As protein: CASSLWGREDTEAFF.

This clonotype turned up a few times. The chain employs TRBV20-1 and TRBJ2-7, with 7 bases lining up with TRBD1. V lost 6 bases to trimming and J lost 2 bases; unmatched junction nucleotides: 10. This CDR3 has 14 amino acids. CDR1 and CDR2 from the germline V gene are DFQATT and SNEGSKA (reference sequence). The CDR3 sequence: CSARTGRQTYEQYF. CDR3 DNA sequence: TGCAGTGCGCGGACAGGAAGACAAACCTACGAGCAGTACTTC.

The chain carries TRBV7-9 and TRBJ2-7, with TRBD2 as a possible D gene (6 bases). The CDR3 loop spans 17 amino acids. V lost 0 bases to trimming and J lost 0 bases, with 15 bases between them. In germline, CDR1 is SEHNR, CDR2 FQNEAQ (reference sequence). The CDR3, as DNA: TGTGCCAGCAGCTTAGCAGCCGCTAGCGCCTACTCCTACGAGCAGTACTTC. Protein: CASSLAAASAYSYEQYF.

The rearrangement links TRBV3-1 to TRBJ2-7; 15 bases are a match to TRBD2. Germline trimming cut 6 bases from V and 4 bases from J; bases unmatched to any gene: 4. CDR3 length: 15 residues. The germline V gene has CDR1 LGHDT and CDR2 YNNKEL (reference sequence). CDR3 sequence reads: CASRHGTSGGYEQYF. The CDR3 nucleotides are TGTGCCAGCAGACATGGGACTAGCGGGGGGTACGAGCAGTACTTC.

The chain is built from TRBV5-1 and TRBJ2-3, with D tentatively TRBD1 (6 bases). Germline CDR1 reads SGHRS; CDR2 reads YFSETQ. V was trimmed by 2 bases and J by 1 base, leaving 11 bases between them. This CDR3 is 15 amino acids long. Written as DNA, the CDR3 is TGCGCCAGCAGCTTAGGGACACTACGCACAGATACGCAGTATTTT. Translated: CASSLGTLRTDTQYF. Combining the CDR3 with reference TRBV5-1 and TRBJ2-3 gives the whole variable domain KAGVTQTPRYLIKTRGQQVTLSCSPISGHRSVSWYQQTPGQGLQFLFEYFSETQRNKGNFPGRFSGRQFSNSRSEMNVSTLELGDSALYLCASSLGTLRTDTQYFGPGTRLTVL.

Note on this clonotype: Compared with germline, one end of the junction differs, possibly owing to a read error. The V gene is TRBV9, the J gene TRBJ2-4, with a tentative D call TRBD1 (6 bases). With the DNA end fitting TRBJ2-7 better, the J assignment may be wrong. The CDR3 contains 15 residues. Germline CDR1 reads SGDLS; CDR2 reads YYNGEE. CDR3 sequence: CVSSVGTQGATEQYF. In DNA, the CDR3 is TGTGTCAGCAGCGTAGGAACACAGGGCGCAACCGAGCAGTACTTC.

The chain joins TRBV5-1 to TRBJ2-7, with a possible D match to TRBD2 (6 bases). CDR1 SGHRS and CDR2 YFSETQ come from the germline V gene. The CDR3 contains 16 residues. Trimming removed 4 bases from V and 6 bases from J, with 23 bases in between. CDR3 DNA sequence: TGCGCCAGCAGCCCCGCCCAGGCGGACGGACTACGCGAGCAGTACTTC. Protein: CASSPAQADGLREQYF.

This clonotype was detected a few times. This sequence joins TRBV29-1 and TRBJ2-3, with D unclear. Looked up from germline, CDR1 is SQVTM and CDR2 is ANQGSEA. Trimming took off 4 bases at V and 3 bases at J, with 5 bases between the two ends. This CDR3 is 11 amino acids long. The CDR3 DNA sequence: TGCAGCGTTGGGATAACAGATACGCAGTATTTT. Its translation: CSVGITDTQYF.

The rearrangement links TRBV9 to TRBJ2-5, with 7 bases identical to TRBD1. TRBJ2-7 explains the end of the DNA better; the J call may be wrong. CDR1 is SGDLS, CDR2 YYNGEE, per germline. This CDR3 has 13 amino acids. CDR3 residues: CASTWQGVGEQYF. CDR3 in DNA: TGTGCCAGCACCTGGCAGGGGGTAGGCGAGCAGTACTTC.

This clonotype appeared a single time. CDR3 nucleotide sequence: TGCGCCAGCAGCTCGGGCCTGAAGAGCTCCTACGAGCAGTACTTC. Translated, it gives CASSSGLKSSYEQYF. The chain recombines TRBV5-1 with TRBJ2-7; D unclear. V shed 3 bases and J shed 0 bases, with 13 bases lying between them. The CDR3 has 15 amino acids. Germline V CDR1 and CDR2: SGHRS, YFSETQ.

On this clonotype itself: A much larger clone differs by one base, so this may be a read error. The CDR3 is CNAHTDEGWGFF. As DNA, the CDR3 is TGCAACGCCCACACGGACGAGGGTTGGGGGTTCTTC. This chain joins TRBV29-1 and TRBJ2-1, with D possibly matching TRBD2 (5 bases). Germline CDR1 and CDR2: SQVTM and ANQGSEA. The CDR3 totals 12 residues.

CDR3 amino acids: CSARPPWGVGVYTF. CDR3 DNA sequence: TGCAGTGCTAGGCCCCCTTGGGGGGTGGGCGTCTACACCTTC. The chain has TRBV20-1 and TRBJ1-2; tentative D call: TRBD1 (5 bases). The CDR3 is 14 residues long. The V gene lost 3 bases and the J gene lost 10 bases, with 21 bases spanning the gap. Looked up from germline, CDR1 is DFQATT and CDR2 is SNEGSKA (reference sequence).

This clonotype was recorded a few times. The CDR3 DNA reads as TGCAGTGTCCGGGACTCTCAAGAGACCCAGTACTTC. It translates to CSVRDSQETQYF. The genes are TRBV20-1 and TRBJ2-5; possible D gene TRBD2, 6 bases. There are 12 residues in the CDR3. Germline values: CDR1 DFQATT, CDR2 SNEGSKA (reference sequence). Trimming removed 7 bases at V and 2 bases at J, with 11 bases between.

The genes are TRBV7-6 and TRBJ1-5; no firm D call. Germline V lookup: CDR1 SGHVS, CDR2 FNYEAQ. This CDR3 spans 15 amino acids. V was cut by 4 bases and J by 4 bases, with 14 bases left in between. CDR3 coding DNA: TGTGCCAGCAGCTCCTCAGACCGACTAAATCAGCCCCAGCATTTT. Translating it yields CASSSSDRLNQPQHF.